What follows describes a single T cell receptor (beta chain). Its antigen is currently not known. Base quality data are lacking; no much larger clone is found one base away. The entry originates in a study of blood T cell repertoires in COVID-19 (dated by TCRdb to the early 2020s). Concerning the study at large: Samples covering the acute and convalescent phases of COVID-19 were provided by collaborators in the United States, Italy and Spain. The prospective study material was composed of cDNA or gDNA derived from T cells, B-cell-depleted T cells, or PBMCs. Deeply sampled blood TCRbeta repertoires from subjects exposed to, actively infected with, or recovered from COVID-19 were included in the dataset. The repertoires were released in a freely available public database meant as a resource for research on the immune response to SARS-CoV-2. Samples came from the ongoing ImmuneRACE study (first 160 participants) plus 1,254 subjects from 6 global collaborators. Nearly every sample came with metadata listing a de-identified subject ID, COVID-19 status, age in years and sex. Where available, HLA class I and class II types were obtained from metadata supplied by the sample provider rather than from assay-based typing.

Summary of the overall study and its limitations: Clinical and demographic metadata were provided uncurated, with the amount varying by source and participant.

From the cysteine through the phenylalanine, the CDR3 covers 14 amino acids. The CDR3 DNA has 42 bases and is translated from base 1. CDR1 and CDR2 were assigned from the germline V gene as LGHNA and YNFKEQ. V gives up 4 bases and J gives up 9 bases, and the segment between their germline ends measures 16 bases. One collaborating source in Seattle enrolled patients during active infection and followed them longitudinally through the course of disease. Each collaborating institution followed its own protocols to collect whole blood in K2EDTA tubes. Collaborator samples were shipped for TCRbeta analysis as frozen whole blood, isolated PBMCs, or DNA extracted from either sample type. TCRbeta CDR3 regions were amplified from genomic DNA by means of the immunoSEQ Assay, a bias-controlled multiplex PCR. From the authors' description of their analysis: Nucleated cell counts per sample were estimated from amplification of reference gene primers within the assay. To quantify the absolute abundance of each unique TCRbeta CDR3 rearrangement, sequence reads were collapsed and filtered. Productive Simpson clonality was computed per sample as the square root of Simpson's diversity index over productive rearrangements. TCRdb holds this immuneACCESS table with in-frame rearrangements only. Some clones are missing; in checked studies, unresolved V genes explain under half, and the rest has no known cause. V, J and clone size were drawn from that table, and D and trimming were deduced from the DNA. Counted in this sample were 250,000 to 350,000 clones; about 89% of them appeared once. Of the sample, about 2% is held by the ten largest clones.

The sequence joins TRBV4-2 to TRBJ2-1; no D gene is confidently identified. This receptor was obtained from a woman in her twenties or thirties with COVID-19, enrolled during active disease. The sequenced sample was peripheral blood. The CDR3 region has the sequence CASSPLEYAIEQFF. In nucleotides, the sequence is TGTGCCAGCAGCCCTCTAGAATACGCGATTGAGCAGTTCTTC.